What follows is one TCR beta chain and its context. The source of the sample is a study of PD-1 blockade in classical Hodgkin lymphoma. Sequenced by immunoSEQ multiplex PCR; TCRdb stores in-frame clones only, minus some. The sample lists about 90,000 clones, 75% to 85% seen once, with about 18% in the top ten. Documented time point: cycle 4 day 1 (C4D1), after more than five weeks of nivolumab. Each of the patients experienced relapse following autologous stem cell transplantation, and their brentuximab vedotin exposure differed. Germline V gene sequence: CDR1 SGHRS, CDR2 YFSETQ. The CDR3 runs 17 residues. V trimming: 0 bases; J trimming: 1 base; junction bases outside the gene matches: 8.

The sequenced sample was peripheral blood mononuclear cells (PBMCs), obtained before the fourth cycle of nivolumab. The source is a human donor with classical Hodgkin lymphoma. The gene calls are TRBV5-1 and TRBJ2-3; 7 bases line up with TRBD2. The CDR3 nucleotides read TGCGCCAGCAGCTTGGACCAACTAGCGAGGGGCACAGATACGCAGTATTTT. This encodes CASSLDQLARGTDTQYF.